These 21 T cell receptor beta chains share one sample of origin, sequenced in a study of T cells after yellow fever vaccination. TCRdb redid the calling of the 5' RACE reads with MiXCR, one entry per CDR3 protein. This table holds 350,000 to 450,000 distinct CDR3 sequences, about 19% found once. The sample consisted of PBMCs, taken before the yellow fever booster vaccination. The origin of the receptors is a man between 18 and 29 years old who received the YFV17D yellow fever vaccine.

V gene TRBV6-2 or TRBV6-3 combines with J gene TRBJ1-1; D is unclear. The germline V and J ends were trimmed by 2 bases and 9 bases, with 10 bases remaining between them. Germline loops: CDR1 MNHEY, CDR2 SVGEGT. The length of the CDR3 is 12 residues. CDR3 residues: CASSYLGQKAFF. The CDR3 coding sequence is TGTGCCAGCAGTTACCTCGGCCAAAAAGCTTTCTTT.

CDR3 DNA sequence: TGTGCCAGCAGCTTAGATCGGGGGGCAGCAGCAGATACGCAGTATTTT. Its translation is CASSLDRGAAADTQYF. J is TRBJ2-3 and V is TRBV11-3; the D gene is possibly TRBD2 (7 bases). CDR1 SGHNT and CDR2 YENEEA come from the germline V gene. The V end was cut by 0 bases, the J end by 4 bases, with 14 bases between. The CDR3 is 16 residues long.

V is TRBV20-1 and J is TRBJ2-2, with D perhaps matching TRBD1 or TRBD2 (7 bases each). Trimming removed 0 bases at V and 5 bases at J, with 13 bases between. CDR3 size: 15 residues. Germline V gene data show CDR1 as DFQATT and CDR2 as SNEGSKA (reference sequence). CDR3 in amino acids: CSARDQGGPTGELFF. In DNA, the CDR3 is TGCAGTGCTAGAGATCAGGGGGGGCCGACCGGGGAGCTGTTTTTT.

Only a few counts were recorded for this clonotype. The rearrangement joins TRBV6-5 to TRBJ2-7; D perhaps matches TRBD1 (5 bases). Germline CDR1 is MNHEY and CDR2 is SVGAGI. V was shortened by 4 bases and J by 2 bases, with 12 bases between the two germline ends. CDR3 size: 14 residues. CDR3 bases: TGTGCCAGCAGTTCGGCAGGGAAAACCTACGAGCAGTACTTC. Translating it yields CASSSAGKTYEQYF.

This clonotype was seen at least ten times. This CDR3 is CASSQRGKVDQPQHF. The DNA of the CDR3 is TGTGCCAGCAGCCAACGGGGGAAGGTAGATCAGCCCCAGCATTTT. This rearrangement joins TRBV4-2 to TRBJ1-5, with a weak D call TRBD1 (5 bases). Germline loops: CDR1 LGHNA, CDR2 YNFKEQ. The length of the CDR3 is 15 residues. The V gene lost 2 bases and the J gene lost 5 bases, with 13 bases spanning the gap.

This clonotype has just a few counts. J is TRBJ2-7 and V is TRBV20-1, with a tentative D call TRBD1 (6 bases). Per the germline V gene, CDR1 is DFQATT and CDR2 is SNEGSKA (reference sequence). The CDR3 has 13 residues. V lost 1 base and J lost 3, with 10 bases in between. CDR3 sequence reads: CSARARGGYEQYF. The CDR3 coding sequence is TGCAGTGCTAGAGCCAGAGGGGGCTACGAGCAGTACTTC.

This clonotype showed up just a few times. The chain is built from TRBV7-9 and TRBJ2-1; no firm D call. The CDR3 length is 12 residues. The V and J ends lost 1 base and 15 bases respectively, with 13 bases between them. The V gene's germline CDR1 is SEHNR and CDR2 FQNEAQ (reference sequence). For the CDR3, the DNA is TGTGCCAGCAGCTTAGACGATCTAAAGCCGTTCTTC. Translating gives CASSLDDLKPFF.

This rearrangement joins TRBV18 to TRBJ2-7, with D possibly TRBD2 on 7 matching bases. This CDR3 region has 14 residues. Germline V gene sequence: CDR1 KGHSH, CDR2 LQKENI. Trimming cost V 6 bases and J 6 bases, with 18 bases left between them. The CDR3 DNA follows: TGTGCCAGCTCCCCTCCCCCGGGGGGCGCCGAGCAGTACTTC. Encoded protein: CASSPPPGGAEQYF.

In its sample, this clonotype was seen a few times. The rearrangement uses TRBV9 and TRBJ1-6, with D uncertain. The CDR3 covers 12 residues. Germline lookup yields CDR1 SGDLS and CDR2 YYNGEE. Trimming shortened V by 0 bases and J by 8 bases, and 3 bases separated the two germline ends. The CDR3: CASSVADSPLHF. Written as DNA, the CDR3 is TGTGCCAGCAGCGTAGCCGATTCACCCCTCCACTTT.

There are a few counts of this clonotype. V is TRBV11-3 and J is TRBJ1-1; no clear D gene. Between the trimmed V and J ends, which lost 5 bases and 0 bases, there was a span of 13 bases. Germline V CDR1 and CDR2: SGHNT, YENEEA. CDR3 length: 15 amino acids. The DNA for the CDR3 is TGTGCCAGCAGCGGCTCGGGGAGCATGAACACTGAAGCTTTCTTT. This codes for CASSGSGSMNTEAFF.

This clonotype was observed a handful of times. V is TRBV7-9 and J is TRBJ2-1; D uncertain. This CDR3 is built from 14 residues. Trimming shortened V by 5 bases and J by 9 bases, and 17 bases separated the two germline ends. Germline-derived CDR1 and CDR2 are SEHNR and FQNEAQ (reference sequence). The CDR3 DNA is TGTGCCAGCAGCCCAAGCGCGTCCCTGGGTGAGCAGTTCTTC. As protein: CASSPSASLGEQFF.

The sample holds a few counts of this clonotype. The chain is built from TRBV4-3 and TRBJ1-1; D is undetermined. This CDR3 is 15 amino acids long. Trimming took 0 bases from V and 1 from J, leaving 9 bases between them. The germline gives CDR1 LGHNA, CDR2 YSLEER. The DNA for the CDR3 is TGCGCCAGCAGCCAAGATCCAGGAGGGAACACTGAAGCTTTCTTT. This sequence encodes CASSQDPGGNTEAFF.

This clonotype turned up a few times. The genes are TRBV6-6 and TRBJ2-7; D may be TRBD2 (7 bases). Germline assignment: CDR1 MNHNY and CDR2 SVGAGI (reference sequence). CDR3 length: 14 residues. The ends were cut back, 2 bases at V and 4 bases at J, with 12 bases in the middle. The CDR3 region has the DNA TGTGCCAGCAGTTACAGGGCGGGGGCTTACGAGCAGTACTTC. Translation: CASSYRAGAYEQYF.

CDR3 in amino acids: CASSTLGGNTEAFF. In DNA form, the CDR3 reads TGTGCCAGCAGTACCCTAGGCGGAAACACTGAAGCTTTCTTT. This chain joins TRBV7-2 and TRBJ1-1, with unresolved D. CDR3 length: 14 residues. The germline CDR1 and CDR2 sequences are SGHTA and FQGNSA. V dropped 6 bases and J dropped 2 bases, with 13 bases sitting between them.

The rearrangement uses TRBV12-3 or TRBV12-4 and TRBJ1-2; D unclear. This CDR3 comprises 14 residues. V dropped 6 bases and J dropped 3 bases, with 14 bases sitting between them. In DNA, the CDR3 is TGTGCCAGCAGCCCCCGGACGGACTACTATGGCTACACCTTC. Its translation is CASSPRTDYYGYTF.

The rearrangement uses TRBV7-2 and TRBJ1-1, with TRBD1 matching 7 bases. This CDR3 contains 14 residues. Germline V lookup: CDR1 SGHTA, CDR2 FQGNSA. V lost 5 bases, J lost 5 bases, and 8 bases stayed unmatched. CDR3: CASSPSPGGTEAFF. In nucleotides, the CDR3 is TGTGCCAGCAGCCCATCGCCAGGGGGAACTGAAGCTTTCTTT.

The chain employs TRBV4-3 and TRBJ2-5; D unclear. Trimming took off 0 bases at V and 5 bases at J, with 13 bases between the two ends. The CDR3 has 15 amino acids. Germline-derived CDR1 and CDR2 are LGHNA and YSLEER. Written as DNA, the CDR3 is TGCGCCAGCAGCCAAGATAGACAATATAGGGAGACCCAGTACTTC. This codes for CASSQDRQYRETQYF.

V usage is TRBV20-1 and J usage is TRBJ2-7; TRBD1 or TRBD2 may be the D gene (6 bases each). From germline, CDR1 is DFQATT and CDR2 SNEGSKA (reference sequence). The CDR3 extends over 15 amino acids. Trimming took 3 bases from V and 0 from J, leaving 15 bases between them. Written as DNA, the CDR3 is TGCAGTGCTAGGATGGGGGGCGGAGGCTCCTACGAGCAGTACTTC. Protein product: CSARMGGGGSYEQYF.

This clonotype came up many times. V usage is TRBV20-1 and J usage is TRBJ2-5; 8 nucleotides agree with TRBD1. V gave up 6 bases and J gave up 5 bases; unmatched junction bases: 8. The CDR3 has 13 amino acids. Germline V gene lookup returns CDR1 DFQATT and CDR2 SNEGSKA (reference sequence). This chain's CDR3 is CSARGRGHETQYF. The CDR3 DNA reads as TGCAGTGCGAGGGGCAGGGGGCACGAGACCCAGTACTTC.

J is TRBJ1-2 and V is TRBV28; TRBD1 matches at 8 bases. The CDR3 is 13 amino acids. From germline, CDR1 is MDHEN and CDR2 SYDVKM. The trim removed 5 bases at V and 8 bases at J, leaving 7 bases unmatched. CDR3 residues: CASSVTGARGYTF. In DNA, the CDR3 is TGTGCCAGCAGTGTGACAGGGGCGCGCGGCTACACCTTC.

This clonotype was seen a few times. The J gene is TRBJ2-3, the V gene TRBV5-1; D remains unclear. V lost 4 bases and J 0 bases, leaving 12 bases between the germline ends. Per the germline V gene, CDR1 is SGHRS and CDR2 is YFSETQ. The CDR3 length is 15 residues. CDR3 nucleotide sequence: TGCGCCAGCAGCATTGGACGGCCGAGCACAGATACGCAGTATTTT. It yields the protein CASSIGRPSTDTQYF.